The clone carrying this TCR beta chain showed up many times. Its antigen is still unknown. The gene symbols are mouse symbols. The read falls 4 residues short of the CDR3 end, and the missing part is taken from the germline J gene. This sample was included in a study of CD8+ T cells in alopecia areata. Study details: C3H/HeJ graft donors with spontaneous alopecia, aged about 6-12 months, supplied skin that was transplanted onto female C3H/HeJ mice aged about 6-10 weeks. Points from the study as a whole: Lesional scalp displayed greater clonality than normal scalp, most notably in alopecia totalis/universalis. Mice showed TCR sharing more clearly than patients did, possibly owing to HLA.

Trimming cost V 0 bases and J 0 bases, with 4 bases left between them. The CDR3 has 14 residues. CDR1 NSQYPW and CDR2 LRSPGD come from the germline V gene (reference sequence). Following extraction, RNA underwent reverse transcription to cDNA, which served as the sequencing template. The table came from immunoSEQ multiplex PCR; TCRdb's copy has only in-frame clones and leaves some out. This sample comprises more than 2,000 clones, none seen once only. CD4, CD8alpha, NKG2D, NKG2ACE and other markers were used to sort pooled cutaneous lymph node cells. Sequencing was done on a sample of CD8+ T cells sorted from a lymph node. The chain combines TRBV1 with TRBJ2-4; D is uncertain. The source of this sequence is a C3H/HeJ mouse with alopecia areata. MHC haplotype of the strain: H2-k. Partial CDR3 DNA: TGCACCTGCAGTGCAGATACTAGTCAAAAC. Translating it yields CTCSADTSQN. The full-length CDR3 reads as CTCSADTSQNTLYF.